Each of the 3 T cell receptor beta chains below was sequenced from the same sample in a study of shared clonotypes between healthy human individuals (dated by TCRdb to the early 2020s). Library prep was done by the immunoSEQ multiplex PCR assay. TCRdb retrieved this table from immuneACCESS and kept in-frame rearrangements only. Not all clones are present; in checked studies, unresolved V genes account for under half, and no reason is known for the remainder. The sample table shows approximately 980,000 clones, and 70% to 85% are seen once. The top ten hold approximately 1.5% of the sample. The specimen was memory CD4+ T cells sorted from blood. The sample's cell subset or site label is to be understood as: CD45RA-negative fraction. These TCRs come from a man aged 18 to 29 in good health.

V is TRBV27 and J is TRBJ2-1, with TRBD2 matching over 8 bases. Losses at the gene ends were 7 bases for V and 8 bases for J; bases not matched to a gene: 7. The germline gives CDR1 MNHEY, CDR2 SMNVEV (reference sequence). The CDR3 totals 13 residues. The CDR3 bases are TGTGCCAGCACCGATAGCGGGATTTATGAGCAGTTCTTC. Amino acids: CASTDSGIYEQFF.

J is TRBJ2-3 and V is TRBV6-6; 8 nucleotides align to TRBD2. The CDR3 consists of 15 residues. Looked up from germline, CDR1 is MNHNY and CDR2 is SVGAGI (reference sequence). The V segment lost 6 bases and the J segment 1 base; nucleotides outside the gene matches: 6. The CDR3 DNA follows: TGTGCCAGCAGCTCGGGGGGGGGCGGCACAGATACGCAGTATTTT. Its protein is CASSSGGGGTDTQYF.

This chain links TRBV5-1 with TRBJ2-6; 7 bases agree with TRBD1. CDR3 length equals 17 residues. CDR1 SGHRS and CDR2 YFSETQ come from the germline V gene. V trimming: 4 bases; J trimming: 0 bases; junction bases outside the gene matches: 7. CDR3: CASSQTWDSSGANVLTF. CDR3 in DNA: TGCGCCAGCAGCCAAACCTGGGACAGCTCTGGGGCCAACGTCCTGACTTTC.